This TCR beta chain was found in a study of graft-versus-host responses after intestinal transplantation. Overall study context: Anti-thymocyte globulin induction, then tacrolimus and steroids for two to four years, went to all recipients.

The CDR3 consists of 17 residues. The germline V and J ends were trimmed by 4 bases and 0 bases, with 16 bases remaining between them. CDR1 is SGHAT, CDR2 FQDESV, per germline (reference sequence). Comments on this clone: Its target is unknown.

Findings and caveats of the study: Early HvG declines after transplant were associated with peak circulating GvH clone levels. Detected in recipient marrow were GvH clones, some of which were first observed in ileum or blood.

Method: immunoSEQ multiplex PCR; TCRdb's copy keeps in-frame clones and lacks some. The data contain 12,000 or so clones, about three quarters of them singletons. The TCR sequence derives from a human patient who received an intestinal transplant, so some T cells may come from the graft donor. The chain carries TRBV11-1 and TRBJ1-3, with D maybe TRBD1 (5 bases). Sequenced here: PBMCs, sampled around 500 days after intestinal transplant. CDR3 DNA: TGTGCCAGCAGCTCCCCCTCGGGGGTTTACTCTGGAAACACCATATATTTT. Protein: CASSSPSGVYSGNTIYF.